This paragraph reports one TCR beta chain. The PCR used 60 Vbeta and 13 Jbeta primers. This table comes from immunoSEQ multiplex PCR, and its TCRdb copy is limited to in-frame clones, with some not included. Of about 150,000 clones detected, around 84% appear once; the ten largest clones hold 2% to 2.5%. With V trimmed by 3 bases and J by 7 bases, 9 bases remained unmatched. CDR1 and CDR2 (germline): SGHTA, FQGNSA. CDR3 size: 16 residues. This sample was included in a study of cytomegalovirus exposure and HLA in healthy donors. This chain connects TRBV7-2 to TRBJ2-1, with TRBD2 matching 10 bases. Sequencing input: PBMCs. The source of this sequence is a woman between 18 and 30 years old in good health and CMV-seronegative. The CDR3 sequence is CASSFLSGGAINEQFF. The CDR3 coding sequence is TGTGCCAGCAGCTTCCTGAGCGGGGGGGCCATTAATGAGCAGTTCTTC.